Listed below are T cell receptor beta chains from one sample, sequenced in a study of cytomegalovirus exposure and HLA in healthy donors. Clones were read by immunoSEQ multiplex PCR, and TCRdb kept only the in-frame ones, dropping some. Of about 200,000 clones in the sample, roughly 85% were seen once. What was sequenced was PBMCs. All receptors come from a woman aged 50 to 60 in good health and CMV-seronegative. CDR3s include the opening cysteine and the closing phenylalanine or tryptophan. D genes are given only for firm matches.

D gene	V gene	J gene	CDR3 protein
TRBD2	TRBV5-1	TRBJ2-1	CASSLELARIYNEQFF
TRBD1	TRBV4-3	TRBJ2-5	CASSRGQVRETQYF
.	TRBV9	TRBJ2-2	CASSAQGTGELFF
.	TRBV29-1	TRBJ1-1	CSVSGRESRNTEAFF
.	TRBV28	TRBJ2-7	CAVTRPSSYEQYF
TRBD2	TRBV7-9	TRBJ2-1	CASSSSGAYNEQFF
TRBD1	TRBV30	TRBJ2-3	CAWSDRGGTDTQYF
.	TRBV7-2	TRBJ2-1	CASSYRDTSYNEQFF
TRBD2	TRBV9	TRBJ2-7	CASSTGLAGAYEQYF
TRBD2	TRBV6-1	TRBJ2-3	CASSSPRTSSDTQYF
.	TRBV7-2	TRBJ2-1	CASRAPGLNYNEQFF
TRBD2	TRBV18	TRBJ2-3	CASSPIISGKTNTQYF
TRBD1	TRBV19	TRBJ2-5	CASSIRGTAVYQETQYF
.	TRBV30	TRBJ2-3	CAWSKGLSDTQYF
TRBD2	TRBV7-2	TRBJ2-2	CASSLTPGLFGTGELFF
.	TRBV5-6	TRBJ2-5	CASSYNFRETQYF
.	TRBV30	TRBJ1-5	CAWSIPGPWGAQHF
TRBD2	TRBV27	TRBJ2-7	CAPALGLAGLYEQYF
.	TRBV13	TRBJ2-2	CASSPRRLNFPGELFF
.	TRBV30	TRBJ1-6	CAWRISELSPLHF
.	TRBV7-2	TRBJ1-5	CASTGWGGGNQPQHF
TRBD1	TRBV10-3	TRBJ1-1	CAISDTQTGRNTEAFF
.	TRBV6-6	TRBJ1-1	CASNPGVGTAFF
.	TRBV6-5	TRBJ2-3	CASSYSMTGFTQYF
TRBD1	TRBV7-6	TRBJ2-7	CASSLGVGQGYEQYF
.	TRBV7-2	TRBJ1-2	CASSPPDRPYGYTF
TRBD2	TRBV7-2	TRBJ2-7	CASGLAGGAYEQYF
.	TRBV29-1	TRBJ1-2	CSVSGEGRGYTF
TRBD2	TRBV7-6	TRBJ2-1	CASSSFGTSGIRRGNEQFF
TRBD2	TRBV5-5	TRBJ2-1	CASSSLLAGVEGEQFF
.	TRBV28	TRBJ2-1	CASSALGGGPYNEQFF
TRBD1	TRBV18	TRBJ2-1	CASSPPWTGVVGEQFF
.	TRBV14	TRBJ2-5	CASSPYQETQYF
TRBD2	TRBV7-6	TRBJ2-2	CASSLGAGANGELFF
.	TRBV5-4	TRBJ2-1	CASSSAGTVSNEQFF
TRBD2	TRBV6-6	TRBJ2-1	CASRRLAGNSYNEQFF
.	TRBV27	TRBJ1-1	CASSLVGSTEAFF
.	TRBV5-1	TRBJ2-5	CASSLKSGLQETQYF
TRBD2	TRBV5-1	TRBJ2-1	CASSFGTSGRSSYNEQFF
TRBD2	TRBV5-6	TRBJ2-3	CASSLLLAATQYF
TRBD2	TRBV2	TRBJ2-7	CASSEMREGLGEQYF
TRBD1	TRBV27	TRBJ1-5	CASSPRTGLNQPQHF
.	TRBV28	TRBJ2-6	CASSPLAGRYSGANVLTF
.	TRBV6-5	TRBJ1-1	CASTLGGMNTEAFF
.	TRBV28	TRBJ2-7	CASSFGGSLFYEQYF
TRBD2	TRBV6-1	TRBJ2-3	CASSDYNLAGGSTDTQYF
.	TRBV29-1	TRBJ1-1	CSVEGGEVAFF
.	TRBV6-5	TRBJ2-5	CASSPTKETQYF
TRBD1	TRBV6-5	TRBJ2-7	CASSYDRGPYEQYF
.	TRBV4-3	TRBJ2-7	CASGSSRRSYEQYF
.	TRBV11-2	TRBJ2-2	CASSLGILEGGDTGELFF
.	TRBV28	TRBJ1-3	CASSPYYSVSGNTIYF
.	TRBV27	TRBJ2-7	CASSLGRTYEQYF
TRBD2	TRBV5-1	TRBJ2-3	CASSLALAGVADTQYF
TRBD1	TRBV29-1	TRBJ2-1	CSVDGDRVLNEQFF
TRBD2	TRBV7-2	TRBJ2-1	CASSLALAGSKQFF
.	TRBV6-4	TRBJ2-4	CAGRAGTATKNIQYF
TRBD2	TRBV10-1	TRBJ2-3	CANLPGRETWDTQYF
TRBD2	TRBV5-1	TRBJ2-1	CASSSTLAGSYNEQFF